The 27 T cell receptor beta chains reported below all come from one sample, sequenced in a study of blood T cell repertoires in COVID-19. The protocol was immunoSEQ multiplex PCR, while the TCRdb copy is restricted to in-frame clones and leaves out a portion. The repertoire has approximately 140,000 clones, about 86% of them found once; the top ten carry more than 3%. The specimen sequenced was peripheral blood. The receptors shown here come from a man aged 70 or older with acute or convalescent COVID-19.

CDR3 amino acids: CASSSSLAGGPFKSLNTGELFF. The DNA for the CDR3 is TGTGCCAGCAGCTCGTCACTAGCGGGAGGCCCTTTTAAGAGCCTGAACACCGGGGAGCTGTTTTTT. V gene TRBV7-3 combines with J gene TRBJ2-2; TRBD2 agrees at 12 bases. J was trimmed by 1 base and V by 4 bases; bases with no gene match: 19. The germline V gene has CDR1 SGHTA and CDR2 FQGTGA. The CDR3 consists of 22 residues. The full variable domain, rest sourced from reference TRBV7-3 and TRBJ2-2, is GAGVSQTPSNKVTEKGKYVELRCDPISGHTALYWYRQSLGQGPEFLIYFQGTGAADDSGLPNDRFFAVRPEGSVSTLKIQRTERGDSAVYLCASSSSLAGGPFKSLNTGELFFGEGSRLTVL.

This chain joins TRBV5-1 and TRBJ2-5; tentatively, D is TRBD1 (6 bases). V lost 0 bases to trimming and J lost 0 bases, with 9 bases between them. The germline CDR1 and CDR2 sequences are SGHRS and YFSETQ. The CDR3 extends over 15 amino acids. The CDR3 loop reads CASSLDGQYQETQYF. The CDR3 nucleotides are TGCGCCAGCAGCTTGGATGGACAGTACCAAGAGACCCAGTACTTC.

This clone was counted between two and nine times. The chain links TRBV5-6 to TRBJ1-1; TRBD1 might be the D (6 bases). The CDR3 runs to 14 residues. V lost 2 bases to trimming and J lost 4 bases, with 12 bases between them. CDR1 is SGHDT and CDR2 is YYEEEE in the germline V gene. For the CDR3, the DNA is TGTGCCAGCAGCTTCGGGGGGCCGCGCACTGAAGCTTTCTTT. Its translation: CASSFGGPRTEAFF.

The rearrangement uses TRBV15 and TRBJ2-7, with 9 nucleotides matching TRBD1. Trimming cost V 0 bases and J 6 bases; bases outside gene matches: 9. The CDR3 consists of 16 residues. Germline CDR1 is LNHNV and CDR2 is YYDKDF (reference sequence). CDR3 sequence (DNA): TGTGCCACCAGCAGAGATGTGGGGACAGGGTACGCCGAGCAGTACTTC. This encodes CATSRDVGTGYAEQYF.

The gene calls are TRBV7-3 and TRBJ2-3; TRBD2 matches 13 bases. The V segment lost 5 bases and the J segment 5 bases; nucleotides outside the gene matches: 13. The germline V gene encodes CDR1 SGHTA and CDR2 FQGTGA. The CDR3 loop spans 18 amino acids. CDR3 sequence reads: CASSPNPKTSGRRDTQYF. CDR3 DNA: TGTGCCAGCAGCCCGAACCCCAAGACTAGCGGGAGGAGAGATACGCAGTATTTT.

The chain combines TRBV6-4 with TRBJ2-1; 10 bases line up with TRBD2. V lost 6 bases, J lost 2 bases, and 7 bases stayed unmatched. This CDR3 has 16 residues. CDR1 is MRHNA and CDR2 is SNTAGT in the germline V gene. CDR3 residues: CASSYKGTSAYNEQFF. In DNA, the CDR3 is TGTGCCAGCAGCTACAAGGGGACTAGCGCCTACAATGAGCAGTTCTTC.

A few counts support this clone. The chain employs TRBV9 and TRBJ2-2, with D hard to call. V lost 0 bases, J lost 3 bases, and 6 bases lay in between. Per germline, CDR1 SGDLS and CDR2 YYNGEE. The CDR3 has 14 residues. CDR3 nucleotide sequence: TGTGCCAGCAGCGTAGCCTCCTACACCGGGGAGCTGTTTTTT. Amino acids: CASSVASYTGELFF.

This sequence joins TRBV9 and TRBJ2-1; 8 bases are shared with TRBD2. With 0 bases clipped from V and 8 bases from J, the junction kept 10 bases outside the gene matches. CDR3 length: 16 amino acids. The V gene's germline CDR1 is SGDLS and CDR2 YYNGEE. Here the CDR3 reads CASSVVGTSLPDEQFF. CDR3 bases: TGTGCCAGCAGCGTAGTGGGGACTAGTCTCCCGGATGAGCAGTTCTTC.

V and J are TRBV29-1 and TRBJ2-7; tentative D call: TRBD1 (6 bases). Trimming shortened V by 4 bases and J by 3 bases, and 7 bases separated the two germline ends. The CDR3 runs to 11 residues. The germline gives CDR1 SQVTM, CDR2 ANQGSEA. In nucleotides, the CDR3 is TGCAGCGTTGGGGACAACTACGAGCAGTACTTC. Residues: CSVGDNYEQYF.

The rearrangement links TRBV15 to TRBJ2-1, with TRBD1 as a possible D gene (5 bases). CDR3 length: 12 amino acids. CDR1 LNHNV and CDR2 YYDKDF come from the germline V gene (reference sequence). Trimming removed 5 bases at V and 10 bases at J, with 12 bases between. The CDR3, as DNA: TGTGCCACCAGCGCGCCCCAGGGAGAGCAGTTCTTC. It translates to CATSAPQGEQFF.

The rearrangement uses TRBV19 and TRBJ2-1; 12 bases are shared with TRBD2. Looked up from germline, CDR1 is LNHDA and CDR2 is SQIVND (reference sequence). Germline trimming cut 4 bases from V and 5 bases from J; bases unmatched to any gene: 3. This CDR3 has 15 amino acids. CDR3 amino acids: CASSRLAGAHNEQFF. CDR3 bases: TGTGCCAGTAGTAGACTAGCGGGAGCCCACAATGAGCAGTTCTTC.

The rearrangement links TRBV18 to TRBJ2-5, with 9 bases identical to TRBD1. CDR1 and CDR2 from the germline V gene are KGHSH and LQKENI. The V and J ends lost 6 bases and 4 bases, in that order; junction bases with no gene match: 6. The CDR3 runs to 14 residues. CDR3: CASSPGQGVETQYF. The CDR3 bases are TGTGCCAGCTCTCCGGGACAGGGCGTAGAGACCCAGTACTTC.

The chain has TRBV15 and TRBJ1-4, with D possibly TRBD1 on 6 matching bases. Trimming removed 0 bases from V and 8 bases from J, with 16 bases in between. Germline assignment: CDR1 LNHNV and CDR2 YYDKDF (reference sequence). The CDR3 runs to 16 residues. The CDR3 here is CATSRDPPAGTEKLFF. CDR3 DNA sequence: TGTGCCACCAGCAGAGACCCCCCAGCCGGGACAGAAAAACTGTTTTTT.

This clone was seen a handful of times. The gene calls are TRBV6-5 and TRBJ2-2, with 9 bases that match TRBD1. Looked up from germline, CDR1 is MNHEY and CDR2 is SVGAGI. The CDR3 consists of 15 residues. Trimming at V came to 8 bases and at J to 1 base, leaving 5 bases not matched to a gene. CDR3 in DNA: TGTGCCAGCCAGGGACAGGGCCAGAACACCGGGGAGCTGTTTTTT. It is translated as CASQGQGQNTGELFF.

This clone was seen more than once but under ten times. V usage is TRBV6-2 or TRBV6-3 and J usage is TRBJ2-7; TRBD2 agrees at 13 bases. Germline CDR1 is MNHEY and CDR2 is SVGEGT. The ends lost 6 bases at V and 1 base at J; junction bases unmatched: 3. The CDR3 is made up of 15 amino acids. The DNA for the CDR3 is TGTGCCAGCAGCAGACTAGCGGGAGGTTCCTACGAGCAGTACTTC. Its translation is CASSRLAGGSYEQYF.

This clone has just a few counts. The chain links TRBV7-2 to TRBJ1-6; 8 bases agree with TRBD1. Germline V gene sequence: CDR1 SGHTA, CDR2 FQGNSA. The CDR3 covers 13 residues. V shed 5 bases and J 9 bases; nucleotides not matched to a gene: 3. In nucleotides, the CDR3 is TGTGCCAGCAGCCCAGACAGGGGTTCACCCCTCCACTTT. Amino acid sequence: CASSPDRGSPLHF.

The chain uses TRBV28 and TRBJ1-1; D may be TRBD1 (5 bases). CDR1 and CDR2 (germline): MDHEN, SYDVKM. V dropped 6 bases and J dropped 0 bases, with 11 bases sitting between them. CDR3 length: 14 amino acids. CDR3 sequence: CASRPGLMNTEAFF. The CDR3 DNA follows: TGTGCCAGCAGACCAGGGTTAATGAACACTGAAGCTTTCTTT.

The chain recombines TRBV10-3 with TRBJ2-7, with a tentative D call TRBD1 (5 bases). Germline CDR1 ENHRY, CDR2 SYGVKD. Trimming cost V 4 bases and J 5 bases, with 12 bases left between them. This CDR3 has 13 amino acids. The CDR3 DNA reads TGTGCCATCAGTGCAGGGCAGAACAACGAGCAGTACTTC. As protein: CAISAGQNNEQYF.

The chain recombines TRBV5-1 with TRBJ2-7; possible D gene TRBD2, 6 bases. The ends were cut back, 1 base at V and 5 bases at J, with 13 bases in the middle. The germline CDR1 and CDR2 sequences are SGHRS and YFSETQ. This CDR3 contains 14 residues. Here the CDR3 DNA reads TGCGCCAGCAGCTTGAATAGTGGAGGGAACGAGCAGTACTTC. Translated: CASSLNSGGNEQYF. Full variable domain (remainder filled in from reference TRBV5-1 and TRBJ2-7): KAGVTQTPRYLIKTRGQQVTLSCSPISGHRSVSWYQQTPGQGLQFLFEYFSETQRNKGNFPGRFSGRQFSNSRSEMNVSTLELGDSALYLCASSLNSGGNEQYFGPGTRLTVT.

The rearrangement links TRBV18 to TRBJ2-1; D is unclear. Germline CDR1 reads KGHSH; CDR2 reads LQKENI. The germline V and J ends were trimmed by 6 bases and 4 bases, with 4 bases remaining between them. The CDR3 has 11 residues. This CDR3 reads CASSEYNEQFF. DNA of the CDR3: TGTGCCAGCTCTGAGTACAATGAGCAGTTCTTC.

This clone showed up just a few times. Other DNA sequences of this sample code for an identical CDR3. This chain connects TRBV5-1 to TRBJ2-7; D not certain. The V end lost 0 bases, the J end lost 0 bases, and 7 bases lay between the germline ends. The CDR3 is made up of 14 amino acids. Germline CDR1 is SGHRS and CDR2 is YFSETQ. The CDR3 spells CASSLGPGSYEQYF. Here the CDR3 DNA reads TGCGCCAGCAGCTTGGGTCCAGGCTCCTACGAGCAGTACTTC.

The chain is built from TRBV5-4 and TRBJ2-1, with a possible D match to TRBD2 (7 bases). The CDR3 extends over 16 amino acids. V lost 3 bases and J lost 2, with 15 bases in between. The germline V gene has CDR1 SGHNT and CDR2 YYREEE (reference sequence). CDR3 DNA: TGTGCCAGCAGCTCCCGGGGGGCGGGAGCCTACAATGAGCAGTTCTTC. Its translation is CASSSRGAGAYNEQFF.

As concerns this clone: One end of the junction does not line up with germline, which may come from a read error. CDR3 coding DNA: TGTGCCAGCAGCGTCCGATCGGGGACAGGGATTAACACCGGGAAGCTGTTTTTT. Translated: CASSVRSGTGINTGKLFF. V gene TRBV9 combines with J gene TRBJ2-2; TRBD1 matches 9 bases. Germline V lookup: CDR1 SGDLS, CDR2 YYNGEE. The CDR3 covers 18 residues.

V gene TRBV9 combines with J gene TRBJ1-3; weak D call: TRBD1 (6 bases). CDR1 and CDR2 (germline): SGDLS, YYNGEE. Trimming took off 0 bases at V and 0 bases at J, with 16 bases between the two ends. The CDR3 runs 18 residues. The DNA of the CDR3 is TGTGCCAGCAGCGTAGATAAAGCCACAGGGAGCTCTGGAAACACCATATATTTT. Translation gives CASSVDKATGSSGNTIYF.

The chain carries TRBV7-3 and TRBJ2-1, with 7 positions matching TRBD2. In germline, CDR1 is SGHTA, CDR2 FQGTGA. V lost 4 bases to trimming and J lost 2 bases; unmatched junction nucleotides: 8. CDR3 length: 16 residues. The CDR3 DNA reads TGTGCCAGCAGCTCACAGACTAGCAGAGCCTACAATGAGCAGTTCTTC. It encodes CASSSQTSRAYNEQFF.

This rearrangement joins TRBV9 to TRBJ2-1; 11 bases align to TRBD2. V trimming: 0 bases; J trimming: 6 bases; junction bases outside the gene matches: 14. The germline V gene has CDR1 SGDLS and CDR2 YYNGEE. CDR3 length equals 19 residues. The CDR3 coding sequence is TGTGCCAGCAGCGTAGGAAGTAGCGGGAGGGCCGGAAGTCCCAATGAGCAGTTCTTC. Its translation: CASSVGSSGRAGSPNEQFF. The full variable domain, with the rest looked up from reference TRBV9 and TRBJ2-1, is DSGVTQTPKHLITATGQRVTLRCSPRSGDLSVYWYQQSLDQGLQFLIQYYNGEERAKGNILERFSAQQFPDLHSELNLSSLELGDSALYFCASSVGSSGRAGSPNEQFFGPGTRLTVL.

The V gene is TRBV4-1, the J gene TRBJ2-7; 11 bases align to TRBD1. Looked up from germline, CDR1 is MGHRA and CDR2 is YSYEKL. This CDR3 is built from 15 residues. The V gene end was trimmed by 4 bases and the J gene end by 2 bases; junction bases not matched to a gene: 4. CDR3 residues: CASSLGQGATYEQYF. The CDR3 region has the DNA TGCGCCAGCAGCCTCGGACAGGGGGCAACCTACGAGCAGTACTTC.